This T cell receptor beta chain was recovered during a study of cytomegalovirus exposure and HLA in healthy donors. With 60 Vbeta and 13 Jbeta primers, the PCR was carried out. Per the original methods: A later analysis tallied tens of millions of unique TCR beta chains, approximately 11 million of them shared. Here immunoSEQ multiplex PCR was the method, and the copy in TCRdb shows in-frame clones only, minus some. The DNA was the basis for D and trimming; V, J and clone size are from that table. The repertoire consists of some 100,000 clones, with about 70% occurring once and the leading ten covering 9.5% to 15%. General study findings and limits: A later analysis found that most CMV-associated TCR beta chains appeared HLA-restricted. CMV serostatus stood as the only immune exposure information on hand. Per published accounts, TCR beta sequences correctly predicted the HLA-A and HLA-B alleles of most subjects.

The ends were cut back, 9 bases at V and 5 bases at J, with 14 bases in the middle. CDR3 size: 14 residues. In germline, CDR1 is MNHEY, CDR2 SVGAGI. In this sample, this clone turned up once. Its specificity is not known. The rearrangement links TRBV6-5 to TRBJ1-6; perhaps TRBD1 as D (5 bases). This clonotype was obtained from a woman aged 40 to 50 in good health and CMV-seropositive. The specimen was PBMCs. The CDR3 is CASWGESNNSPLHF. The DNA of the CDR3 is TGTGCCAGTTGGGGGGAGTCAAATAATTCACCCCTCCACTTT.